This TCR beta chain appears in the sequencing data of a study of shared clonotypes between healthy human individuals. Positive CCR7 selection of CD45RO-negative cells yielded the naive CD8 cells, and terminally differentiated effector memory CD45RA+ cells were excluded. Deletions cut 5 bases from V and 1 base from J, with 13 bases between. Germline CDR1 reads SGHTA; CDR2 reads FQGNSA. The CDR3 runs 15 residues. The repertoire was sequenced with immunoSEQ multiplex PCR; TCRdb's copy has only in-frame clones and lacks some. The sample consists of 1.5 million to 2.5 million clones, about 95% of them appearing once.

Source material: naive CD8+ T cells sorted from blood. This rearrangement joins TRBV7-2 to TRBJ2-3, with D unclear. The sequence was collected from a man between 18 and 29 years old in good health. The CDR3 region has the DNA TGTGCCAGCAGCCCACATGTCCCCGGCACAGATACGCAGTATTTT. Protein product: CASSPHVPGTDTQYF.